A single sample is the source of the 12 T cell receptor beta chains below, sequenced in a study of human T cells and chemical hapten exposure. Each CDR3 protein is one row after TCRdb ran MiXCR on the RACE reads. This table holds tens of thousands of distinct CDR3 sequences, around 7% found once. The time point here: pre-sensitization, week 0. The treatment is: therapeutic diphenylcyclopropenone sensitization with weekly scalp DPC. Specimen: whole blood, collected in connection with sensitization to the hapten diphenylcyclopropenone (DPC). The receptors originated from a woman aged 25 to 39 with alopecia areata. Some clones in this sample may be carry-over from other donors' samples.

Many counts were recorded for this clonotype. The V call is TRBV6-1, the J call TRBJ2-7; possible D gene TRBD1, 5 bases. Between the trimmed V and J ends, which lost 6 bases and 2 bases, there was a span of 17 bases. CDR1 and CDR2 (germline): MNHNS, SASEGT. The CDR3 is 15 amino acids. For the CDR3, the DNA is TGTGCCAGCAGGGCGTGGGTAGAAGGGGCCTACGAGCAGTACTTC. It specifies CASRAWVEGAYEQYF.

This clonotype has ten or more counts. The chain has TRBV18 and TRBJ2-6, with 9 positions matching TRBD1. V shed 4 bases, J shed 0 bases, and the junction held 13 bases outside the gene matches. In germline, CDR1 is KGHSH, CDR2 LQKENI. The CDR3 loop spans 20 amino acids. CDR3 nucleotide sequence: TGTGCCAGCTCACAATTGGCCGGGACAGGGCTAAGCTCTGGGGCCAACGTCCTGACTTTC. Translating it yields CASSQLAGTGLSSGANVLTF.

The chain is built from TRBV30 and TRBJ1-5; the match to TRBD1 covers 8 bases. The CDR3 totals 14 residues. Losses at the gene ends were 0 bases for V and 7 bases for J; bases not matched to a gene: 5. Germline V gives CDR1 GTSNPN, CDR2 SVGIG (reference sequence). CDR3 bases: TGTGCCTGGAGTGTACAGGGGGTTTTACAGCCCCAGCATTTT. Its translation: CAWSVQGVLQPQHF. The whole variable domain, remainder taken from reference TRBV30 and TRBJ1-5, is SQTIHQWPATLVQPVGSPLSLECTVEGTSNPNLYWYRQAAGRGLQLLFYSVGIGQISSEVPQNLSASRPQDRQFILSSKKLLLSDSGFYLCAWSVQGVLQPQHFGDGTRLSIL.

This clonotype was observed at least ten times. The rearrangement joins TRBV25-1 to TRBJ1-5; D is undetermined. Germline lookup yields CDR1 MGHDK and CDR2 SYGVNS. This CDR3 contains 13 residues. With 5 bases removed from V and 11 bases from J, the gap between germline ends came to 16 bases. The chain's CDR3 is CASSPGQVQTQHF. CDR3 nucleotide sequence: TGTGCCAGCAGTCCCGGCCAGGTACAGACCCAGCATTTT.

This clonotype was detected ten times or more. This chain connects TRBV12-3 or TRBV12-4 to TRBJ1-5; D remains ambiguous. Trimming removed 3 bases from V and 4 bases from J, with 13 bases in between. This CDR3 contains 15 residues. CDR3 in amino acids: CASSLDTDSNQPQHF. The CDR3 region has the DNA TGTGCCAGCAGTTTGGATACAGATAGTAATCAGCCCCAGCATTTT.

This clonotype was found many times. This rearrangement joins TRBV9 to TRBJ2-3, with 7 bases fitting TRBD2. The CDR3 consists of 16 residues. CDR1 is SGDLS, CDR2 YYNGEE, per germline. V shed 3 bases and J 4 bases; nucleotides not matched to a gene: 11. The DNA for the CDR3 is TGTGCCAGCAGCGCCGGGGCTGGCGGGGGTGCAGATACGCAGTATTTT. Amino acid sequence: CASSAGAGGGADTQYF.

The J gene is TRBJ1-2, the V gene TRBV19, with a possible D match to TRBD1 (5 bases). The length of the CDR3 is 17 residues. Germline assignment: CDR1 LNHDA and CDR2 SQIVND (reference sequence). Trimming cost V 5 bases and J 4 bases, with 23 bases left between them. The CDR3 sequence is CASSCLFLRDSCYGYTF. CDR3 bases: TGTGCCAGTAGTTGCCTTTTTCTGCGGGACTCTTGCTATGGCTACACCTTC.

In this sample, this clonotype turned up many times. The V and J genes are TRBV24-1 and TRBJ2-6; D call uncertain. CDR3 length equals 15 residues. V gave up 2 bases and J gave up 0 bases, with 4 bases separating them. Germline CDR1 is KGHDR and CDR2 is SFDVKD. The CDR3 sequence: CATSDSSSGANVLTF. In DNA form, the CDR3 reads TGTGCCACCAGTGATTCAAGCTCTGGGGCCAACGTCCTGACTTTC.

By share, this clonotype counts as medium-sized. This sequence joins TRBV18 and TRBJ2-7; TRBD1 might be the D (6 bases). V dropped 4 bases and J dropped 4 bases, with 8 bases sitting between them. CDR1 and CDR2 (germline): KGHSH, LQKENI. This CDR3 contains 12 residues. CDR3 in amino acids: CASSLQGYEQYF. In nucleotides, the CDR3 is TGTGCCAGCTCACTACAGGGATACGAGCAGTACTTC.

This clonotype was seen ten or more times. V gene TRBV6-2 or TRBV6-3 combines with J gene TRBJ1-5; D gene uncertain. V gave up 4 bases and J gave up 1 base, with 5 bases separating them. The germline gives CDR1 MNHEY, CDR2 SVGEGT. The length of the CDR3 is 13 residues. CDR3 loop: CASSWSSNQPQHF. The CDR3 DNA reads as TGTGCCAGCAGTTGGAGCAGCAATCAGCCCCAGCATTTT.

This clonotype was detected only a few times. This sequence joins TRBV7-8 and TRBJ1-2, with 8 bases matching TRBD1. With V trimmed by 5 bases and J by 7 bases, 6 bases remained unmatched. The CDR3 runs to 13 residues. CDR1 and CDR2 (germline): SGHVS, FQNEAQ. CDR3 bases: TGTGCCAGCAGCCCGAGCAGGGGGCTTGGCTACACCTTC. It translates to CASSPSRGLGYTF. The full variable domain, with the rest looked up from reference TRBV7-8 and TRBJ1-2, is GAGVSQSPRYKVAKRGQDVALRCDPISGHVSLFWYQQALGQGPEFLTYFQNEAQLDKSGLPSDRFFAERPEGSVSTLKIQRTQQEDSAVYLCASSPSRGLGYTFGSGTRLTVV.

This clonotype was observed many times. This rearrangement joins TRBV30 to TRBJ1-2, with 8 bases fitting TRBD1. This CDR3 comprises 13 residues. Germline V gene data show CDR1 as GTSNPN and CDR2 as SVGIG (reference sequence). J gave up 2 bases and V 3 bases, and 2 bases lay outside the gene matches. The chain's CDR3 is CAWRDRVNYGYTF. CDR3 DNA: TGTGCCTGGAGGGACAGGGTGAACTATGGCTACACCTTC.